Below, one T cell receptor (beta chain) is given with its context. The antigen is unknown. CDR1 is SGHTA, CDR2 FQGNSA, per germline. The CDR3 runs to 15 residues. V lost 5 bases to trimming and J lost 9 bases, with 17 bases between them. The sample comes from a study of identical twins. A universal primer site was created by template switching, with the cDNA bearing unique molecular identifiers. TCRdb re-analysed the 5' RACE reads in MiXCR, keeping a single row per CDR3 protein. The sample has roughly 750,000 distinct CDR3 sequences; around 20% are singletons. Study-wide points: For zero-insertion analyses, partial confounding could come from invariant MAIT and iNKT cells.

The same sample was also used in a study of T cells expressing NK-cell markers. That work adds: It was sorted CD3+CD56+NKG2C+, CD3+CD56+NKG2C- and CD3+CD56-NKG2C+ T cells that supplied the TCR beta repertoires. Seropositivity for HCMV was found in most of the eight sequenced donors, with one seronegative.

The chain carries TRBV7-2 and TRBJ1-6; unclear D gene. This TCR derives from a woman under 30 in good health. The specimen sequenced was PBMCs. Here the CDR3 DNA reads TGTGCCAGCAGCCCAGTGGTGGTGGGGAGTTCACCCCTCCACTTT. Amino acids: CASSPVVVGSSPLHF.